Listed here are 8 T cell receptor beta chains from one sample, sequenced in a study of blood T cell repertoires in COVID-19 (TCRdb year 2020). Receptor libraries were prepared by the immunoSEQ multiplex PCR assay. The clones in this table, taken by TCRdb from immuneACCESS, are in-frame only. Not every clone is retained; where verified, under half of the shortfall comes from an unresolved V gene, and the cause of the rest is unknown. Within this sample are 200,000 to 300,000 clones, with 91% of them counted one time only. About 2.5% of the sample is taken by the ten largest. The sample comprised peripheral blood. The receptors originated from a person in their late teens or twenties with COVID-19, enrolled during active disease.

The CDR3 loop is CASSQVTSGYNEQFF. CDR3 sequence (DNA): TGTGCCAGCAGCCAAGTGACTAGCGGCTACAATGAGCAGTTCTTC. The rearrangement links TRBV14 to TRBJ2-1, with TRBD2 identical over 9 bases. The germline CDR1 and CDR2 sequences are SGHDN and FVKESK. The CDR3 is 15 residues long. The ends lost 1 base at V and 3 bases at J; junction bases unmatched: 1.

V gene TRBV14 combines with J gene TRBJ2-1; TRBD1 matches at 12 bases. CDR3 length: 17 amino acids. V gave up 9 bases and J gave up 2 bases; unmatched junction bases: 11. CDR1 and CDR2 (germline): SGHDN, FVKESK. The CDR3 protein is CARRGGQGANPYNEQFF. The CDR3, as DNA: TGTGCCAGGAGGGGGGGACAGGGGGCAAACCCCTACAATGAGCAGTTCTTC.

In its sample, this clone was seen once. CDR3 coding DNA: TGCGCCAGCAGCCAAGCGGGACATAATCAGCCCCAGCATTTT. Protein sequence: CASSQAGHNQPQHF. The chain recombines TRBV4-1 with TRBJ1-5; weak D call: TRBD1 (6 bases). The ends were cut back, 1 base at V and 4 bases at J, with 8 bases in the middle. This CDR3 is built from 14 residues. Germline CDR1 is MGHRA and CDR2 is YSYEKL.

CDR3 coding DNA: TGTGCCAGCAGCTTACAGGGGGACAATGAGCAGTTCTTC. Its translation: CASSLQGDNEQFF. The chain recombines TRBV7-9 with TRBJ2-1; 7 bases align to TRBD1. The CDR3 contains 13 residues. Trimming took 2 bases from V and 5 from J; bases not matched to a gene: 0. Germline V gives CDR1 SEHNR, CDR2 FQNEAQ (reference sequence).

The rearrangement uses TRBV7-3 and TRBJ2-1, with 11 bases aligning to TRBD2. Looked up from germline, CDR1 is SGHTA and CDR2 is FQGTGA. V gave up 3 bases and J gave up 5 bases; unmatched junction bases: 3. This CDR3 is 15 amino acids long. In DNA form, the CDR3 reads TGTGCCAGCAGCTTGGGACTAGCGGAAGACAATGAGCAGTTCTTC. It encodes CASSLGLAEDNEQFF.

The rearrangement joins TRBV4-3 to TRBJ1-2; no clear D gene. V lost 0 bases and J 7 bases, leaving 9 bases between the germline ends. Germline lookup yields CDR1 LGHNA and CDR2 YSLEER. The CDR3 totals 13 residues. The DNA for the CDR3 is TGCGCCAGCAGCCAAGATCGGGGTTCTGGCTACACCTTC. Translating gives CASSQDRGSGYTF.

The rearrangement links TRBV27 to TRBJ2-1, with a tentative D call TRBD1 (6 bases). Between the trimmed V and J ends, which lost 5 bases and 13 bases, there was a span of 21 bases. CDR1 is MNHEY, CDR2 SMNVEV, per germline (reference sequence). CDR3 length: 14 amino acids. Here the CDR3 DNA reads TGTGCCAGCAGTAGGGACACGCAGGGTTTAGATCAGTTCTTC. Its protein is CASSRDTQGLDQFF.

The V call is TRBV19, the J call TRBJ2-7; the D gene is possibly TRBD2 (5 bases). CDR1 and CDR2 (germline): LNHDA, SQIVND (reference sequence). The V and J ends lost 2 bases and 0 bases respectively, with 8 bases between them. CDR3 length: 14 residues. The CDR3 protein is CASSILGSSYEQYF. Here the CDR3 DNA reads TGTGCCAGTAGTATATTGGGGAGCTCCTACGAGCAGTACTTC.